This T cell receptor (beta chain) was observed in a study of blood T cell repertoires in COVID-19. On the study more broadly: T cells, B-cell-depleted T cells, or PBMCs supplied cDNA or gDNA.

Germline V CDR1 and CDR2: LNHDA, SQIVND (reference sequence). This CDR3 is 14 amino acids long. V was clipped by 3 bases and J by 2 bases, with 10 bases between them. Sequencing was performed with immunoSEQ multiplex PCR; in TCRdb, only in-frame clones are kept and a portion is missing. The sample lists around 300,000 clones, roughly 88% occurring once. The receptor's source is a woman in her 70s with acute or convalescent COVID-19. The rearrangement uses TRBV19 and TRBJ1-2; tentative D call: TRBD1 (5 bases). The sequenced sample consisted of peripheral blood. CDR3 loop: CASSIGGVNYGYTF. DNA of the CDR3: TGTGCCAGTAGTATCGGAGGGGTGAACTATGGCTACACCTTC.